This T cell receptor beta chain was observed in a study of Ad26.COV2.S vaccination and SARS-CoV-2 variants. Overall study results and limits: Vaccine and placebo groups showed comparable non-spike TCR breadth.

The sample's treatment: roughly 20 received Ad26.COV2.S at low or high dose, single or two shots; about 5 received placebo; per-sample allocation not given. Sampling happened 63 days after the first vaccine or placebo injection. This clone showed up just once. What it recognizes is unknown. Deletions cut 2 bases from V and 0 bases from J, with 4 bases between. The CDR3 is 13 residues long. Germline V CDR1 and CDR2: LNHDA, SQIVND (reference sequence). Sequencing used immunoSEQ multiplex PCR; TCRdb keeps in-frame clones, though not all of them. The repertoire consists of about 250,000 clones, with 87% occurring once and the leading ten covering just under 3%.

This sample comprised peripheral blood, obtained in a trial of Ad26.COV2.S vaccine versus placebo. This TCR came from a person between 18 and 59 years old who received the Ad26.COV2.S COVID-19 vaccine or a placebo. The chain is built from TRBV19 and TRBJ1-1, with D unclear. CDR3 bases: TGTGCCAGTAGTATAATCGTGAACACTGAAGCTTTCTTT. Residues: CASSIIVNTEAFF. Variable domain in full (rest from reference TRBV19 and TRBJ1-1): DGGITQSPKYLFRKEGQNVTLSCEQNLNHDAMYWYRQDPGQGLRLIYYSQIVNDFQKGDIAEGYSVSREKKESFPLTVTSAQKNPTAFYLCASSIIVNTEAFFGQGTRLTVV.